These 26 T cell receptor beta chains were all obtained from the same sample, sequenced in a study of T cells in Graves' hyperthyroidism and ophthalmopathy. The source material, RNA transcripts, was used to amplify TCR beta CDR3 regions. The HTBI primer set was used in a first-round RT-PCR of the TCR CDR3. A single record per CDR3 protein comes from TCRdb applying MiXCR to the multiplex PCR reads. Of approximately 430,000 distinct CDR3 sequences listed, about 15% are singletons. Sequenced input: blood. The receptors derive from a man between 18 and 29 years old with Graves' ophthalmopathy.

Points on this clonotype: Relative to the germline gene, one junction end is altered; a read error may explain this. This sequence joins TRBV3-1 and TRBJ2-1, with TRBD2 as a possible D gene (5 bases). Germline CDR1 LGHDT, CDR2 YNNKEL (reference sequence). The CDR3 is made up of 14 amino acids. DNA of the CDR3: TGCGCCAGCAGTGAGTCGAGGGATAACGGCGAGCAGTTCTTC. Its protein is CASSESRDNGEQFF.

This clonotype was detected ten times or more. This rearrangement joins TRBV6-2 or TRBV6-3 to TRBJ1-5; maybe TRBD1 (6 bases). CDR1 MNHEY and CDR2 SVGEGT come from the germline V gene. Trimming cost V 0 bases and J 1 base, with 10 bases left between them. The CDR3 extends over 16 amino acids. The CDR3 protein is CASSYSSRGSNQPQHF. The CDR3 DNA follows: TGTGCCAGCAGTTACTCGAGCAGGGGAAGCAATCAGCCCCAGCATTTT.

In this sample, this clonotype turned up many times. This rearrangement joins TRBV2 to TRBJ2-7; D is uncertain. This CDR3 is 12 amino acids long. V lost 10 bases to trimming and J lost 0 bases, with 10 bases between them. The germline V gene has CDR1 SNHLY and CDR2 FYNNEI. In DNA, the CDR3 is TGTGCCACTGGACGGAACTCCTACGAGCAGTACTTC. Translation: CATGRNSYEQYF.

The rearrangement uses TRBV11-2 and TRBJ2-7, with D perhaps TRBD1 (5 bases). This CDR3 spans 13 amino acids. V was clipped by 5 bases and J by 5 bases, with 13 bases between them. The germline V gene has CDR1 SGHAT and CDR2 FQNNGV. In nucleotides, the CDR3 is TGTGCCAGCAGCCTTGACAGTTCCAACGAGCAGTACTTC. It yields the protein CASSLDSSNEQYF.

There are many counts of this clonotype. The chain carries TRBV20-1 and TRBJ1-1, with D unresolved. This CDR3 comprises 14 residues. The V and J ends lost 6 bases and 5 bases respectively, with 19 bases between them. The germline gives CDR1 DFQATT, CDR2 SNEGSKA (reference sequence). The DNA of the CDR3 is TGCAGTGCCCCCCGTCCAGGCGCTAAAACTGAAGCTTTCTTT. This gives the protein CSAPRPGAKTEAFF.

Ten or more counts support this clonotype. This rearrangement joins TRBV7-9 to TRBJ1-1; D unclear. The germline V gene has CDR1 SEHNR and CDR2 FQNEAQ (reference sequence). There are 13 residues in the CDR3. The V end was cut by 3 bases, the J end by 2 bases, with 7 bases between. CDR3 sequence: CASSFSRNTEAFF. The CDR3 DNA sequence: TGTGCCAGCAGCTTTTCGAGAAACACTGAAGCTTTCTTT.

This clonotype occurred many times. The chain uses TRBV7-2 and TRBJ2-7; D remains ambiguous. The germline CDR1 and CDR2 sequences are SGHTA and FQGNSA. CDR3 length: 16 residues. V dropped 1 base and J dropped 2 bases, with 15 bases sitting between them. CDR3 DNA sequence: TGTGCCAGCAGCTTAGACAGCGAGACTCAGACCTACGAGCAGTACTTC. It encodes CASSLDSETQTYEQYF.

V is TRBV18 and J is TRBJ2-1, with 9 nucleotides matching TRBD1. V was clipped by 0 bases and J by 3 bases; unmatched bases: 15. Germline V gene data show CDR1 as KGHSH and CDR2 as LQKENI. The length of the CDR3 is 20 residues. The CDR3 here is CASSPPEGTGIERVYNEQFF. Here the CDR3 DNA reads TGTGCCAGCTCACCACCGGAGGGGACAGGGATTGAGAGAGTCTACAATGAGCAGTTCTTC.

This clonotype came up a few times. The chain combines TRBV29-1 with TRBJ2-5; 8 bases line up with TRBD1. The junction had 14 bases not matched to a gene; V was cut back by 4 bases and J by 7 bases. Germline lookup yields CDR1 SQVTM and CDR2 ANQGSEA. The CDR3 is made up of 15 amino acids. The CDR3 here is CSVVPWLDRGGTQYF. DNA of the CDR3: TGCAGCGTTGTACCGTGGTTAGACAGGGGAGGGACCCAGTACTTC.

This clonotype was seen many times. The CDR3 sequence is CASSSLAGGIMAQFF. The DNA of the CDR3 is TGTGCCAGCAGCTCCCTAGCGGGAGGGATAATGGCGCAGTTCTTC. The chain links TRBV7-3 to TRBJ2-1, with 12 bases fitting TRBD2. Germline assignment: CDR1 SGHTA and CDR2 FQGTGA. The length of the CDR3 is 15 residues. V dropped 4 bases and J dropped 12; count of bases not matched to a gene: 10. The whole variable domain, filled in from reference TRBV7-3 and TRBJ2-1, reads GAGVSQTPSNKVTEKGKYVELRCDPISGHTALYWYRQSLGQGPEFLIYFQGTGAADDSGLPNDRFFAVRPEGSVSTLKIQRTERGDSAVYLCASSSLAGGIMAQFFGPGTRLTVL.

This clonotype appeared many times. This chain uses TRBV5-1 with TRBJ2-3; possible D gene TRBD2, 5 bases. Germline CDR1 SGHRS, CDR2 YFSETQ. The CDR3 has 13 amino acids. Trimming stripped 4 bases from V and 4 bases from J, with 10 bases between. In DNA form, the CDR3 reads TGCGCCAGCAGCAAAGGGAGCTCAGATACGCAGTATTTT. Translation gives CASSKGSSDTQYF.

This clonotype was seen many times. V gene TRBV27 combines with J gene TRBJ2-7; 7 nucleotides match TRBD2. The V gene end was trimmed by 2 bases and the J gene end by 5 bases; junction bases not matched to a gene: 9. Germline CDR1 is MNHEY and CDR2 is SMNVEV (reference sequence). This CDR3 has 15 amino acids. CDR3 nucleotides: TGTGCCAGCAGTTTACCAGGCAGGGAGGGGAACGAGCAGTACTTC. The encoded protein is CASSLPGREGNEQYF.

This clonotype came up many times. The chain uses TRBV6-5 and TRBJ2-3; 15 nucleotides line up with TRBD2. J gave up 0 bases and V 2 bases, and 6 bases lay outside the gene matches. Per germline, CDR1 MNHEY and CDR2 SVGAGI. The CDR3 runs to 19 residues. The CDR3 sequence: CASSYAWTSGGASTDTQYF. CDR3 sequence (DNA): TGTGCCAGCAGTTACGCTTGGACTAGCGGGGGGGCGAGCACAGATACGCAGTATTTT.

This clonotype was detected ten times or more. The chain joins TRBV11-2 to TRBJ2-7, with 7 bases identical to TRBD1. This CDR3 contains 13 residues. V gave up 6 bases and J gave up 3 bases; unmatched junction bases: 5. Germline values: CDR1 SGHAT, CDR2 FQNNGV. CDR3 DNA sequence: TGTGCCAGCAGGCCCGGGACAGACTACGAGCAGTACTTC. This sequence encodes CASRPGTDYEQYF.

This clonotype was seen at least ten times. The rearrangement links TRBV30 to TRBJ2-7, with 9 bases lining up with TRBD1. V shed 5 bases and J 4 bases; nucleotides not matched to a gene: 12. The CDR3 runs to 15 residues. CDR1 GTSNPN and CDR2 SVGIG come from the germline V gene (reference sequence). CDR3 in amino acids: CAWGLRDRVSYEQYF. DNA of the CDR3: TGTGCCTGGGGGCTCCGGGACAGGGTCTCTTACGAGCAGTACTTC.

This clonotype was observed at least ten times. The CDR3 loop is CSARSSEKLFF. The CDR3 coding sequence is TGCAGTGCTAGGAGTAGTGAAAAACTGTTTTTT. This sequence joins TRBV20-1 and TRBJ1-4; D remains ambiguous. The CDR3 runs 11 residues. V lost 3 bases and J lost 7, with 6 bases in between. Germline lookup yields CDR1 DFQATT and CDR2 SNEGSKA (reference sequence).

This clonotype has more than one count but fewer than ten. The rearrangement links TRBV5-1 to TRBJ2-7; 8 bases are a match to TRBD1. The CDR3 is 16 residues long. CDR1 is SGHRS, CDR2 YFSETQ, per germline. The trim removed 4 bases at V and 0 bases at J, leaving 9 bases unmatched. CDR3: CASSRTGGRDSYEQYF. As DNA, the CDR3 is TGCGCCAGCAGCCGCACAGGGGGGCGCGACTCCTACGAGCAGTACTTC.

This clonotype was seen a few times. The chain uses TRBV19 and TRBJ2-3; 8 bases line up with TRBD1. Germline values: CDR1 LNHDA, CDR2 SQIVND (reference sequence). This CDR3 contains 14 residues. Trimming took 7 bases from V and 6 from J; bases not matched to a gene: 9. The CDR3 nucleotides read TGTGCCAGTACATCGGACAGGGAGATTGATACGCAGTATTTT. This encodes CASTSDREIDTQYF.

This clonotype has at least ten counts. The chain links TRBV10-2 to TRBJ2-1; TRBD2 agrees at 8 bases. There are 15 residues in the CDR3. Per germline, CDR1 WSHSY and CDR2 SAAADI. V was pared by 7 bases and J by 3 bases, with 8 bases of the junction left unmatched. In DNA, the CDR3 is TGCGCCAGCAAGTATGCGGGGGGTAACTACAATGAGCAGTTCTTC. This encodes CASKYAGGNYNEQFF.

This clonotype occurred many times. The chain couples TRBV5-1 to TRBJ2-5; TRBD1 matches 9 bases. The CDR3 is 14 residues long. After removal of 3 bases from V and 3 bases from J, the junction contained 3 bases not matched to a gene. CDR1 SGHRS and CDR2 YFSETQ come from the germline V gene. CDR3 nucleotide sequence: TGCGCCAGCAGCTCGGGACAGGGAAAAGAGACCCAGTACTTC. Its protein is CASSSGQGKETQYF.

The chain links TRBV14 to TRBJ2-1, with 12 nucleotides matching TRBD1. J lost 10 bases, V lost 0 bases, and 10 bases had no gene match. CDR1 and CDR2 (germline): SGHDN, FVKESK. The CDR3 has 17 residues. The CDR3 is CASSQDPPGQGAWEQFF. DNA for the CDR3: TGTGCCAGCAGCCAAGACCCTCCGGGACAGGGGGCTTGGGAGCAGTTCTTC.

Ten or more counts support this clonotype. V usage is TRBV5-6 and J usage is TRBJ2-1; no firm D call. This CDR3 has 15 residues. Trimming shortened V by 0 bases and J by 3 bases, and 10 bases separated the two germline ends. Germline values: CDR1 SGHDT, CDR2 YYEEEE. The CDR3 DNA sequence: TGTGCCAGCAGCTTGGGGCAGGTTAACTACAATGAGCAGTTCTTC. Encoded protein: CASSLGQVNYNEQFF.

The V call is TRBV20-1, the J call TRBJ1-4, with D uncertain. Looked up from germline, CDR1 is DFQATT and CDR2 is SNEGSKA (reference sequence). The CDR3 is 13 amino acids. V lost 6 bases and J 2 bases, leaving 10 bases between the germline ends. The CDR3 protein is CSAFLGTNEKLFF. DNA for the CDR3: TGCAGTGCCTTTCTTGGGACTAATGAAAAACTGTTTTTT.

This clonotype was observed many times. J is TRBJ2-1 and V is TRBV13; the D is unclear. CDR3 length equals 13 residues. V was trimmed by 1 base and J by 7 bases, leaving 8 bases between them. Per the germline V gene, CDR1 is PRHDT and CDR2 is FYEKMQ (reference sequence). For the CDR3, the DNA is TGTGCCAGCAGCTTAGTGTCTGGGAATGAGCAGTTCTTC. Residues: CASSLVSGNEQFF.

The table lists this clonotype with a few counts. CDR3 DNA: TGTGCCAGCTCACCCGCCCCCGAGGGTTCGATAGAGACCCAGTACTTC. Translating gives CASSPAPEGSIETQYF. The V call is TRBV18, the J call TRBJ2-5; a possible D gene is TRBD2 (5 bases). Trimming left V 3 bases short and J 4 bases short, with 18 bases between. Germline CDR1 and CDR2: KGHSH and LQKENI. The CDR3 sequence is 16 residues long.

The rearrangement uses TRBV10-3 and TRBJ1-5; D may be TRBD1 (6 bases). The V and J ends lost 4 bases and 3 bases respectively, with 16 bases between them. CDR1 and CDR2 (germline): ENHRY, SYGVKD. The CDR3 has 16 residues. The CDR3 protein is CAISAETGVDNQPQHF. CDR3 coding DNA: TGTGCCATCAGTGCGGAGACAGGCGTAGACAATCAGCCCCAGCATTTT.